Below are 14 T cell receptor beta chains sequenced from a single sample in a study of cytotoxic CD8 clonotypes in ibrutinib-treated CLL. Libraries were prepared by immunoSEQ multiplex PCR; TCRdb keeps only in-frame clonotypes and omits some of them. The repertoire holds 110,000 to 150,000 clones, with about 72% as singletons. This specimen consisted of PBMCs, obtained after 12 months of ibrutinib treatment. The source is a human donor with chronic lymphocytic leukemia.

This rearrangement joins TRBV6-5 to TRBJ2-7, with 11 bases lining up with TRBD1. The V and J ends lost 4 bases and 4 bases, in that order; junction bases with no gene match: 6. The length of the CDR3 is 15 residues. The germline gives CDR1 MNHEY, CDR2 SVGAGI. The CDR3 region is CASSFSGTGGYEQYF. The CDR3 DNA reads as TGTGCCAGCAGTTTCTCCGGGACAGGGGGTTACGAGCAGTACTTC.

Concerning this clone: Just one base apart from a much larger clone, this may be a read error. The rearrangement links TRBV7-2 to TRBJ1-5; 9 bases agree with TRBD1. Germline V gives CDR1 SGHTA, CDR2 FQGNSA. The CDR3 is 13 amino acids. The CDR3 DNA reads as TGTGCCGGCAGGGGGACAGGGTATCAGCCCCAGCATTTT. Translation gives CAGRGTGYQPQHF.

This clone was recorded a few times. This chain uses TRBV28 with TRBJ1-2, with a possible D match to TRBD1 (5 bases). V was clipped by 5 bases and J by 4 bases, with 14 bases between them. Germline V gene data show CDR1 as MDHEN and CDR2 as SYDVKM. This CDR3 is built from 14 residues. The CDR3 DNA follows: TGTGCCAGCAGTCCGCATAGCCAGGGCTATGGCTACACCTTC. This encodes CASSPHSQGYGYTF.

This chain links TRBV6-5 with TRBJ2-2, with TRBD2 as a possible D gene (6 bases). CDR1 and CDR2 (germline): MNHEY, SVGAGI. The V and J ends lost 7 bases and 6 bases respectively, with 15 bases between them. The CDR3 loop spans 14 amino acids. The DNA for the CDR3 is TGTGCCAGCACCAACTCCGGGGGTCCCGGGGAGCTGTTTTTT. Encoded protein: CASTNSGGPGELFF.

CDR3 nucleotides: TGTGCCAGCAGTCGGACAGGGGGCTACACTGAAGCTTTCTTT. Its protein is CASSRTGGYTEAFF. This chain joins TRBV27 and TRBJ1-1, with 11 bases that match TRBD1. There are 14 residues in the CDR3. The germline CDR1 and CDR2 sequences are MNHEY and SMNVEV (reference sequence). V dropped 5 bases and J dropped 3; count of bases not matched to a gene: 2.

The chain links TRBV11-3 to TRBJ1-3; D is undetermined. V lost 1 base, J lost 0 bases, and 7 bases lay in between. Germline-derived CDR1 and CDR2 are SGHNT and YENEEA. The CDR3 sequence is 15 residues long. The DNA of the CDR3 is TGTGCCAGCAGCTTAGTGGCAGTCTCTGGAAACACCATATATTTT. Translating gives CASSLVAVSGNTIYF.

The chain employs TRBV2 and TRBJ2-3; no definite D call. Germline lookup yields CDR1 SNHLY and CDR2 FYNNEI. The CDR3 covers 14 residues. Trimming removed 6 bases at V and 0 bases at J, with 10 bases between. This CDR3 reads CASRPRASTDTQYF. The CDR3 DNA reads as TGTGCCAGCAGGCCCAGAGCTAGCACAGATACGCAGTATTTT.

CDR3 nucleotide sequence: TGTGCCATCAGCCCAGGGGGCGCTGGGGCCAACGTCCTGACTTTC. This encodes CAISPGGAGANVLTF. The chain uses TRBV10-3 and TRBJ2-6, with 8 positions matching TRBD1. Germline CDR1 reads ENHRY; CDR2 reads SYGVKD. With 6 bases clipped from V and 2 bases from J, the junction kept 3 bases outside the gene matches. The CDR3 loop spans 15 amino acids.

The chain joins TRBV5-4 to TRBJ2-3; TRBD1 matches at 8 bases. The CDR3 has 15 residues. Losses at the gene ends were 3 bases for V and 0 bases for J; bases not matched to a gene: 3. Germline loops: CDR1 SGHNT, CDR2 YYREEE (reference sequence). Here the CDR3 reads CASSSGQVSTDTQYF. CDR3 DNA: TGTGCCAGCAGCTCGGGACAGGTGAGCACAGATACGCAGTATTTT.

The V and J genes are TRBV10-3 and TRBJ1-2; D is unclear. V dropped 8 bases and J dropped 8 bases, with 12 bases sitting between them. CDR1 ENHRY and CDR2 SYGVKD come from the germline V gene. This CDR3 contains 11 residues. This CDR3 reads CAIGVQGGYTF. The CDR3 DNA reads TGTGCCATCGGGGTTCAAGGCGGCTACACCTTC.

This clone was seen a few times. In nucleotides, the CDR3 is TGTGCCATCCGTGGCGGGTCCACCGAGACCCAGTACTTC. It is translated as CAIRGGSTETQYF. The chain is built from TRBV6-1 and TRBJ2-5, with D possibly TRBD2 on 5 matching bases. Germline CDR1 and CDR2: MNHNS and SASEGT. The CDR3 sequence is 13 residues long. Trimming took off 10 bases at V and 5 bases at J, with 17 bases between the two ends.

This clone is labeled medium-sized. The CDR3 DNA reads TGTGCCAGCAGTGAATGGGTCTCCACCAACTACGAGCAGTACTTC. Protein: CASSEWVSTNYEQYF. The genes are TRBV6-1 and TRBJ2-7; D is unclear. Germline V gene lookup returns CDR1 MNHNS and CDR2 SASEGT. V was shortened by 2 bases and J by 3 bases, with 14 bases between the two germline ends. There are 15 residues in the CDR3.

The V gene is TRBV5-5, the J gene TRBJ2-1; TRBD2 aligns across 11 bases. J lost 10 bases, V lost 8 bases, and 11 bases had no gene match. The CDR3 length is 14 residues. CDR1 SGHKS and CDR2 YYEKEE come from the germline V gene (reference sequence). CDR3 bases: TGTGCCAGTTCACCCGGGACTAGCGGCCCGGAGCAGTTCTTC. Its protein product is CASSPGTSGPEQFF.

This clone came up once. V usage is TRBV7-3 and J usage is TRBJ2-1; perhaps TRBD1 as D (6 bases). From germline, CDR1 is SGHTA and CDR2 FQGTGA. This CDR3 region has 15 residues. Between the trimmed V and J ends, which lost 8 bases and 6 bases, there was a span of 20 bases. DNA for the CDR3: TGTGCCAGCGGGTTGGGGCAGGGGATGATCAATGAGCAGTTCTTC. Translating gives CASGLGQGMINEQFF.